This T cell receptor (beta chain) was sequenced in a study of blood T cell repertoires in COVID-19. The wider study: Sample material is recorded as cDNA or gDNA derived from T cells, B-cell-depleted T cells, or PBMCs.

In the original workflow: Reference gene primer amplification gave estimated nucleated cell counts. The repertoire was sequenced with immunoSEQ multiplex PCR; TCRdb's copy has only in-frame clones and lacks some. D and trimming were read from the DNA, whereas the V and J calls and clone size are those reported in that table. Of 99,000 or so clones listed, 65% to 90% were seen once; the top ten hold less than 45%. This CDR3 is built from 14 residues. CDR1 and CDR2 (germline): GTSNPN, SVGIG (reference sequence). Trimming shortened V by 2 bases and J by 1 base, and 8 bases separated the two germline ends.

The sample consisted of peripheral blood. The source of this sequence is a man older than 75 with acute or convalescent COVID-19. The chain recombines TRBV30 with TRBJ1-4; no definite D call. As DNA, the CDR3 is TGTGCCTGGAGTCGGCGGGGAACTAATGAAAAACTGTTTTTT. Translation: CAWSRRGTNEKLFF.